Below are 7 T cell receptor beta chains sequenced from a single sample in a study of PD-1 blockade in classical Hodgkin lymphoma. Some clones are missing from TCRdb's copy, which holds only in-frame ones; the method was immunoSEQ multiplex PCR. The sample has 43,000 or so clones, approximately 70% seen once. All the patients suffered relapse after autologous stem cell transplantation, and brentuximab vedotin exposure differed. Sequencing used peripheral blood mononuclear cells (PBMCs), obtained at baseline. Every receptor here comes from a human donor with classical Hodgkin lymphoma.

The V gene is TRBV6-1, the J gene TRBJ1-3, with unresolved D. CDR3 length equals 11 residues. Germline V lookup: CDR1 MNHNS, CDR2 SASEGT. Between the trimmed V and J ends, which lost 6 bases and 7 bases, there was a span of 7 bases. The CDR3 spells CASRTLNTIYF. In DNA form, the CDR3 reads TGTGCCAGCAGGACACTCAACACCATATATTTT.

The V gene is TRBV30, the J gene TRBJ2-1, with unresolved D. CDR1 and CDR2 from the germline V gene are GTSNPN and SVGIG (reference sequence). This CDR3 is 14 amino acids long. V lost 2 bases, J lost 4 bases, and 12 bases lay in between. The CDR3 reads CAWSTTDGYNEQFF. CDR3 coding DNA: TGTGCCTGGAGTACCACGGACGGGTACAATGAGCAGTTCTTC.

V gene TRBV18 combines with J gene TRBJ2-7; the D gene is possibly TRBD1 (5 bases). Trimming took off 2 bases at V and 0 bases at J, with 8 bases between the two ends. The CDR3 spans 14 residues. Per germline, CDR1 KGHSH and CDR2 LQKENI. In nucleotides, the CDR3 is TGTGCCAGCTCACCAGGAGACAGCTCCTACGAGCAGTACTTC. Protein sequence: CASSPGDSSYEQYF.

This clone was counted a few times. This chain joins TRBV10-2 and TRBJ2-1; D is undetermined. This CDR3 is built from 14 residues. V was shortened by 2 bases and J by 6 bases, with 11 bases between the two germline ends. Germline lookup yields CDR1 WSHSY and CDR2 SAAADI. This CDR3 is CASSEHGPPNEQFF. The CDR3 DNA follows: TGCGCCAGCAGTGAGCACGGGCCCCCCAATGAGCAGTTCTTC.

V usage is TRBV30 and J usage is TRBJ1-1, with unresolved D. Germline V gene sequence: CDR1 GTSNPN, CDR2 SVGIG (reference sequence). Trimming removed 6 bases from V and 1 base from J, with 15 bases in between. The CDR3 runs to 14 residues. The CDR3 DNA is TGTGCCTGCTCTCAGCTCCGGGGGAACACTGAAGCTTTCTTT. Translation gives CACSQLRGNTEAFF. Variable domain in full (rest from reference TRBV30 and TRBJ1-1): SQTIHQWPATLVQPVGSPLSLECTVEGTSNPNLYWYRQAAGRGLQLLFYSVGIGQISSEVPQNLSASRPQDRQFILSSKKLLLSDSGFYLCACSQLRGNTEAFFGQGTRLTVV.

This chain joins TRBV23-1 and TRBJ2-6; D ambiguous. TRBV23-1 is labeled an ORF, and its function is uncertain. This CDR3 spans 14 amino acids. V lost 3 bases to trimming and J lost 0 bases, with 3 bases between them. The CDR3 sequence: CASSHRSGANVLTF. DNA for the CDR3: TGCGCCAGCAGTCACCGCTCTGGGGCCAACGTCCTGACTTTC.

For this clone: In the same sample, other DNA sequences code for this CDR3. The chain couples TRBV27 to TRBJ2-6; no clear D. V shed 3 bases and J shed 1 base, with 1 base lying between them. The CDR3 contains 13 residues. Germline loops: CDR1 MNHEY, CDR2 SMNVEV (reference sequence). CDR3: CASSFSGANVLTF. The CDR3 nucleotides read TGTGCCAGCAGTTTTTCTGGGGCCAACGTCCTGACTTTC.